This TCR beta chain was documented in a study of T cell repertoires in cytomegalovirus infection. Study details: Based on public TCR beta signatures, there were indications of CMV infection and of a matching HLA type.

TCRdb called the reads again in MiXCR, with one record for every CDR3 protein. The table has about 140,000 distinct CDR3 sequences, roughly 6.5% seen once. Ten or more counts support this clonotype. V dropped 4 bases and J dropped 6 bases, with 13 bases sitting between them. The CDR3 consists of 14 residues. Germline lookup yields CDR1 SGHNT and CDR2 YYREEE (reference sequence). The J gene is TRBJ1-4, the V gene TRBV5-4; D gene unclear. This TCR came from a human donor in good health (CMV status not recorded). Some clones in this sample may be carry-over from other donors' samples. Sequencing was performed on PBMCs. CDR3 coding DNA: TGTGCCAGCAGCGGGGAGCTCGGAGATGAAAAACTGTTTTTT. This encodes CASSGELGDEKLFF.